This entry lists 23 T cell receptor beta chains sequenced from one sample in a study of primary melanoma T cells and metastatic recurrence. Clones were read by immunoSEQ multiplex PCR, and TCRdb kept only the in-frame ones, dropping some. Of about 790 clones in the sample, approximately 80% are singletons; the top ten hold about 16%. Material for sequencing was melanoma tumor tissue. All receptors come from a human donor with melanoma.

The V and J genes are TRBV28 and TRBJ2-2, with D perhaps given as TRBD1 or TRBD2 (6 bases each). The V end lost 8 bases, the J end lost 5 bases, and 21 bases lay between the germline ends. The CDR3 runs to 16 residues. Germline V lookup: CDR1 MDHEN, CDR2 SYDVKM. CDR3 sequence (DNA): TGTGCCAGCGGGACGGAGGGGGACTTGAATACCGGGGAGCTGTTTTTT. Translating gives CASGTEGDLNTGELFF.

The V call is TRBV15, the J call TRBJ2-6; 7 bases fit TRBD1. The J segment lost 5 bases and the V segment lost 2 bases, leaving 9 bases of the junction unmatched. The CDR3 is made up of 17 amino acids. Germline V CDR1 and CDR2: LNHNV, YYDKDF (reference sequence). The chain's CDR3 is CATSRRIGGGWANVLTF. For the CDR3, the DNA is TGTGCCACCAGCAGAAGAATAGGGGGCGGTTGGGCCAACGTCCTGACTTTC.

Remarks on this clone: Mismatch with germline at one junction end may stem from a read error. The chain uses TRBV15 and TRBJ2-5; no reliable D call. The CDR3 spans 15 residues. Germline loops: CDR1 LNHNV, CDR2 YYDKDF (reference sequence). The CDR3: CATSRDRALQETQYF. The CDR3 coding sequence is TGTGCCACCAGCAGAGATAGGGCCCTCCAAGAGACCCAATACTTC.

The J gene is TRBJ2-3, the V gene TRBV19; 7 positions agree with TRBD2. In germline, CDR1 is LNHDA, CDR2 SQIVND (reference sequence). The CDR3 contains 15 residues. Losses at the gene ends were 3 bases for V and 6 bases for J; bases not matched to a gene: 9. CDR3 DNA: TGTGCCAGTAGTATGGGGGGGAGGGCCCTCGATACGCAGTATTTT. Amino acid sequence: CASSMGGRALDTQYF.

The rearrangement joins TRBV14 to TRBJ2-1; 11 bases map to TRBD2. The germline V gene encodes CDR1 SGHDN and CDR2 FVKESK. Germline trimming cut 3 bases from V and 4 bases from J; bases unmatched to any gene: 8. The CDR3 loop spans 17 amino acids. The CDR3 here is CASSHPRGTSGYNEQFF. CDR3 DNA: TGTGCCAGCAGCCATCCTAGGGGGACTAGCGGTTACAATGAGCAGTTCTTC.

The chain recombines TRBV5-1 with TRBJ2-2; TRBD2 aligns across 8 bases. The CDR3 is 16 residues long. Losses at the gene ends were 0 bases for V and 6 bases for J; bases not matched to a gene: 7. The V gene's germline CDR1 is SGHRS and CDR2 YFSETQ. The CDR3 DNA sequence: TGCGCCAGCAGCTTGGTGCTTAGCGGGAATTCCGGGGAGCTGTTTTTT. This sequence encodes CASSLVLSGNSGELFF.

This clone showed up just once. The chain links TRBV6-8 to TRBJ2-7; 10 nucleotides line up with TRBD1. This CDR3 has 14 residues. V shed 6 bases, J shed 7 bases, and the junction held 9 bases outside the gene matches. The germline V gene encodes CDR1 MNHGY and CDR2 SAAAGT. CDR3 loop: CASRHDRGLGEQYF. In DNA form, the CDR3 reads TGTGCCAGCAGACACGACAGGGGGCTGGGGGAGCAGTACTTC.

The chain combines TRBV11-3 with TRBJ2-3; TRBD2 matches at 14 bases. CDR1 SGHNT and CDR2 YENEEA come from the germline V gene. The CDR3 length is 16 residues. V lost 5 bases to trimming and J lost 3 bases; unmatched junction nucleotides: 4. The CDR3 is CASSPTSGGGTDTQYF. CDR3 nucleotide sequence: TGTGCCAGCAGCCCGACTAGCGGGGGGGGTACAGATACGCAGTATTTT.

This chain uses TRBV12-2 with TRBJ1-2; the DNA was not compared with TRBD1, the D call given in the table. TRBV12-2 is noted as a pseudogene. There are 18 residues in the CDR3. CDR3 sequence reads: CASRLEGTGRPWDYGYTF. The DNA of the CDR3 is TGTGCAAGTCGCTTAGAAGGGACAGGACGACCCTGGGACTATGGCTACACCTTC.

The chain is built from TRBV11-3 and TRBJ1-5, with 11 bases that match TRBD1. In germline, CDR1 is SGHNT, CDR2 YENEEA. CDR3 length equals 15 residues. The V segment lost 5 bases and the J segment 7 bases; nucleotides outside the gene matches: 7. The CDR3, as DNA: TGTGCCAGCAGCCCGGGACAGGGGGGAAGACAGCCCCAGCATTTT. Translating gives CASSPGQGGRQPQHF.

This clone was observed a few times. V gene TRBV11-3 combines with J gene TRBJ1-6, with 9 bases that match TRBD1. The junction had 6 bases not matched to a gene; V was cut back by 5 bases and J by 7 bases. The CDR3 sequence is 15 residues long. Germline lookup yields CDR1 SGHNT and CDR2 YENEEA. CDR3 amino acids: CASSAGQGKNSPLHF. CDR3 bases: TGTGCCAGCAGCGCTGGACAGGGGAAGAATTCACCCCTCCACTTT.

This clone has only a few counts. The chain employs TRBV11-3 and TRBJ1-2, with TRBD1 matching over 7 bases. Germline V gene lookup returns CDR1 SGHNT and CDR2 YENEEA. CDR3 size: 15 residues. J lost 7 bases, V lost 3 bases, and 11 bases had no gene match. As DNA, the CDR3 is TGTGCCAGCAGCTTCTACTCGACAGGGTCCGGTGGCTACACCTTC. This codes for CASSFYSTGSGGYTF.

The chain uses TRBV28 and TRBJ2-3; D may be TRBD1 (5 bases). The CDR3 runs 15 residues. Germline lookup yields CDR1 MDHEN and CDR2 SYDVKM. Trimming cost V 2 bases and J 2 bases, with 11 bases left between them. CDR3 coding DNA: TGTGCCAGCAGTTTACAGGGCTTCATCACAGATACGCAGTATTTT. This sequence encodes CASSLQGFITDTQYF.

This clone was observed a few times. This sequence joins TRBV11-3 and TRBJ2-3; 7 bases match TRBD2. V lost 3 bases, J lost 9 bases, and 9 bases stayed unmatched. The CDR3 is made up of 14 amino acids. Germline-derived CDR1 and CDR2 are SGHNT and YENEEA. This chain's CDR3 is CASSLVPSGATQYF. CDR3 coding DNA: TGTGCCAGCAGCTTGGTCCCTAGCGGAGCAACGCAGTATTTT.

This chain uses TRBV11-3 with TRBJ1-4; 7 bases are a match to TRBD1. CDR3 size: 14 residues. V shed 4 bases, J shed 8 bases, and the junction held 7 bases outside the gene matches. Germline V gives CDR1 SGHNT, CDR2 YENEEA. For the CDR3, the DNA is TGTGCCAGCAGCTCCCGACAGGGTAGGGAAAAACTGTTTTTT. Translated: CASSSRQGREKLFF.

This CDR3 is CASSSPVRGTEAFF. As DNA, the CDR3 is TGCGCCAGCAGCTCCCCCGTCCGAGGGACTGAAGCTTTCTTT. The chain uses TRBV5-1 and TRBJ1-1, with D unresolved. Germline V gives CDR1 SGHRS, CDR2 YFSETQ. This CDR3 spans 14 amino acids. V was cut by 3 bases and J by 5 bases, with 14 bases left in between.

The V gene is TRBV7-5, the J gene TRBJ2-7; TRBD2 reflects the table's D call only, with no check against the DNA. TRBV7-5 constitutes a pseudogene. CDR3 length: 15 residues. The CDR3 region is CASSPQTSQGHEQYF. CDR3 nucleotide sequence: TGTGCCAGCAGCCCGCAGACTAGCCAAGGGCACGAGCAGTACTTC.

This clone is deemed hyperexpanded. V gene TRBV12-5 combines with J gene TRBJ2-7; D is undetermined. Trimming stripped 6 bases from V and 2 bases from J, with 8 bases between. Looked up from germline, CDR1 is LGHNT and CDR2 is FRNRAP. The CDR3 covers 12 residues. For the CDR3, the DNA is TGTGCTAGTGGGGTGAAAACCTACGAGCAGTACTTC. It encodes CASGVKTYEQYF.

On this clone itself: Mismatch with germline at one junction end may stem from a read error. The V gene is TRBV6-8, the J gene TRBJ2-5; D not certain. CDR1 and CDR2 (germline): MNHGY, SAAAGT. This CDR3 is built from 13 residues. CDR3 amino acids: CASRGSNLEIQYF. Here the CDR3 DNA reads TGTGCCAGCAGGGGTTCCAACTTGGAGATCCAGTACTTC.

This chain links TRBV11-3 with TRBJ2-3; possibly TRBD1 for D (5 bases). This CDR3 is built from 15 residues. Trimming removed 5 bases from V and 3 bases from J, with 15 bases in between. Germline loops: CDR1 SGHNT, CDR2 YENEEA. In DNA form, the CDR3 reads TGTGCCAGCAGCGGAAGGGGTCCGGAAACAGATACGCAGTATTTT. Translating it yields CASSGRGPETDTQYF.

The chain recombines TRBV28 with TRBJ2-7; TRBD2 matches 12 bases. With V trimmed by 1 base and J by 6 bases, 10 bases remained unmatched. Germline V gives CDR1 MDHEN, CDR2 SYDVKM. CDR3 size: 17 residues. CDR3 residues: CASSLFDLAGGPGEQYF. The CDR3 DNA is TGTGCCAGCAGTTTATTCGACCTAGCGGGAGGGCCCGGCGAGCAGTACTTC.

In regard to this clone: A read error may account for a junction end that differs from germline. This chain's CDR3 is CASRLSGTNTGELFF. CDR3 DNA sequence: TGTGCCAGCAGATTGTCGGGGACTAACACCGGGGAGTTGTTTTTT. The chain uses TRBV6-8 and TRBJ2-2, with TRBD2 identical over 7 bases. The length of the CDR3 is 15 residues. Per germline, CDR1 MNHGY and CDR2 SAAAGT.

This rearrangement joins TRBV23-1 to TRBJ2-5; tentative D call: TRBD2 (6 bases). TRBV23-1 is designated an ORF whose function remains uncertain. There are 15 residues in the CDR3. V lost 6 bases and J lost 5, with 19 bases in between. Written as DNA, the CDR3 is TGCGCCAGCAGCCAAGACAGCGGGTCCAGGGAGACCCAGTACTTC. Translated, it gives CASSQDSGSRETQYF.